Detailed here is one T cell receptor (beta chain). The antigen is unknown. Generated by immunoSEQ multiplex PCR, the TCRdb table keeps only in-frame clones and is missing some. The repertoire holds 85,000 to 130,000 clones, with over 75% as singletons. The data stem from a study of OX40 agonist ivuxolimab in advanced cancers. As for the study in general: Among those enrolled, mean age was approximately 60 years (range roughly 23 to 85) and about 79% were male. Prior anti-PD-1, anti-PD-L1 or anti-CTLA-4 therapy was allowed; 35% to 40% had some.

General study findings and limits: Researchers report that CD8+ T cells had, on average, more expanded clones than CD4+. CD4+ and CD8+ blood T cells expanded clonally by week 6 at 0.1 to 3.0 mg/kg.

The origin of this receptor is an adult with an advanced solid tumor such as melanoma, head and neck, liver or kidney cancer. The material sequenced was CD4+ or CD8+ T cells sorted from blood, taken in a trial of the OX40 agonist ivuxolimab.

CDR3 region: CASSKGLAGGTDTQYF. The CDR3 nucleotides read TGTGCCAGCAGCAAAGGACTAGCGGGAGGGACAGATACGCAGTATTTT. The chain combines TRBV11-2 with TRBJ2-3; 15 nucleotides agree with TRBD2. CDR1 SGHAT and CDR2 FQNNGV come from the germline V gene. V lost 5 bases and J lost 3; bases outside the gene matches: 3. The CDR3 sequence is 16 residues long.